Listed below are T cell receptor beta chains from one sample, sequenced in a study of T cells in localized non-small cell lung cancer. Produced via immunoSEQ multiplex PCR; TCRdb's table is partial and in-frame only. Altogether around 36,000 clones are present, 81% being singletons, with the ten largest covering 6.5% to 8%. Source: peripheral blood mononuclear cells, taken before any cancer treatment. These receptors were collected from a male donor aged 60 or older with stage II lung adenocarcinoma. Each CDR3 is given with its conserved first and last residue. A D gene is named only where the DNA matches it firmly. Rows may omit the clone size; those that give it use once, few, many or a size class.

>13|.|.|TRBV6-6|TRBJ1-1
CASTNGGGAEAFF
TGTGCCAGCACCAATGGGGGAGGGGCTGAAGCCTTCTTT
>11|.|.|TRBV6-5|TRBJ1-2
CANQGTYGYTF
TGTGCCAATCAGGGTACCTATGGCTACACCTTC
>14|.|.|TRBV27|TRBJ1-1
CASSLSIWTPDAFF
TGTGCCAGCAGTTTGTCCATCTGGACGCCCGACGCTTTCTTT
>13|.|.|TRBV29-1|TRBJ1-2
CSVEDTRWYGYTF
TGCAGCGTTGAAGATACCCGGTGGTATGGCTACACCTTC
>21|.|.|TRBV21-1|TRBJ1-1
CASSPRLKKVLWLQGTTEAFF
TGTGCCAGCAGCCCTCGCCTTAAAAAAGTATTGTGGCTTCAAGGAACAACTGAAGCTTTCTTT
>15|.|TRBD2|TRBV2|TRBJ2-1
CASSEEGGRVNEQFF
TGTGCCAGCAGTGAAGAGGGCGGGAGGGTTAATGAGCAGTTCTTC
>17|few|.|TRBV2|TRBJ1-1
CATEGVGGPSQNTEAFF
TGTGCCACCGAGGGAGTGGGGGGACCAAGCCAGAACACTGAAGCTTTCTTT
>14|.|.|TRBV29-1|TRBJ1-1
CSVGVQGGDTEAFF
TGCAGCGTGGGGGTACAGGGCGGGGACACTGAAGCTTTCTTT
>13|.|.|TRBV7-6|TRBJ2-5
CASSPAGRETQYF
TGTGCCAGCAGCCCGGCCGGGCGAGAGACCCAGTACTTC
>16|.|.|TRBV11-2|TRBJ1-3
CASSSPGWISGNTIYF
TGTGCCAGCAGCTCCCCCGGGTGGATCTCTGGAAACACCATATATTTT
>14|.|.|TRBV18|TRBJ2-3
CASSPRGGTDTQYF
TGTGCCAGCTCACCACGGGGGGGCACAGATACGCAGTATTTT
>14|.|TRBD2|TRBV7-2|TRBJ2-1
CASTPRTSINEQFF
TGTGCCAGCACACCCAGGACTAGCATCAATGAGCAGTTCTTC
>14|once|TRBD2|TRBV5-1|TRBJ2-3
CASTLAGGTDTQYF
TGCGCCAGCACTCTAGCGGGAGGGACAGATACGCAGTATTTT
>11|.|.|TRBV20-1|TRBJ1-1
CSAPVGWEAFF
TGCAGTGCCCCGGTAGGGTGGGAGGCTTTCTTT
>15|.|TRBD2|TRBV27|TRBJ2-1
CASSLSAGGPNEQFF
TGTGCCAGCAGTCTCTCGGCGGGGGGCCCCAATGAGCAGTTCTTC
>18|.|.|TRBV5-1|TRBJ1-6
CASSLSTIQGILGSPLHF
TGCGCCAGCAGCTTGTCTACCATACAGGGTATCTTAGGATCACCCCTCCACTTT
>16|.|TRBD1|TRBV10-3|TRBJ1-1
CAISAQTGLRNTEAFF
TGTGCCATCAGTGCTCAGACAGGGTTAAGGAACACTGAAGCTTTCTTT
>16|.|TRBD1|TRBV27|TRBJ2-5
CASAGYRGVYQETQYF
TGTGCCAGCGCCGGTTACAGGGGGGTGTACCAAGAGACCCAGTACTTC
>14|once|.|TRBV7-2|TRBJ2-7
CASSQGSDSYEQYF
TGTGCCAGCAGCCAAGGGAGCGACTCCTACGAGCAGTACTTC
>15|.|TRBD1|TRBV5-8|TRBJ2-6
CASSFDRAGANVLTF
TGTGCCAGCAGCTTTGACAGGGCTGGGGCCAACGTCCTGACTTTC
>13|.|TRBD2|TRBV28|TRBJ2-5
CASSLGGEETQYF
TGTGCCAGCAGTTTGGGGGGGGAAGAGACCCAGTACTTC
>15|.|.|TRBV9|TRBJ1-1
CASSRIGVRDTEAFF
TGTGCCAGCAGCCGTATCGGGGTCAGGGACACTGAAGCTTTCTTT
>13|.|.|TRBV30|TRBJ1-5
CACNDLRDQPQHF
TGTGCCTGCAATGACCTTCGGGACCAGCCCCAGCATTTT
>12|few|TRBD1|TRBV30|TRBJ1-1
CASESRGRFGFF
TGTGCGTCGGAAAGTAGGGGGCGGTTTGGTTTCTTT
>14|.|TRBD2|TRBV29-1|TRBJ2-7
CSVGEAGRGYEQYF
TGCAGCGTTGGTGAAGCGGGGCGGGGATACGAGCAGTACTTC
>16|.|.|TRBV5-1|TRBJ1-3
CASSRQVIDSGNTIYF
TGCGCCAGCAGCCGACAGGTCATAGACTCTGGAAACACCATATATTTT
>17|.|.|TRBV19|TRBJ2-2
CASSIMGFSSFTGELFF
TGTGCCAGTAGTATAATGGGGTTTTCTAGCTTCACCGGGGAGCTGTTTTTT
>14|.|.|TRBV18|TRBJ1-1
CASSPAVGGTEAFF
TGTGCCAGCTCACCAGCAGTCGGGGGCACTGAAGCTTTCTTT
>14|.|.|TRBV7-2|TRBJ1-5
CASSPATGSQPQHF
TGTGCCAGCAGCCCGGCGACCGGCAGCCAGCCCCAGCATTTT
>13|.|.|TRBV19|TRBJ1-1
CASGDNTGGKAFF
TGTGCCAGCGGGGATAACACGGGGGGTAAAGCTTTCTTT
>15|.|.|TRBV7-8|TRBJ2-7
CASSLLQGRMYEQYF
TGTGCCAGCAGCCTCCTTCAGGGGCGGATGTACGAGCAGTACTTC
>13|.|.|TRBV2|TRBJ1-2
CASSLGPSSGYTF
TGTGCCAGCAGCCTTGGACCAAGTTCGGGCTACACCTTC
>13|.|.|TRBV19|TRBJ2-5
CATAPGPWETQYF
TGTGCCACAGCCCCGGGACCGTGGGAGACCCAGTACTTC
>15|.|.|TRBV5-6|TRBJ1-4
CASSLVYTTNEKLFF
TGTGCCAGCAGCTTGGTTTACACAACTAATGAAAAACTGTTTTTT
>12|.|TRBD1|TRBV27|TRBJ1-1
CASSMTGGKVFF
TGTGCCAGCAGTATGACAGGGGGCAAAGTTTTCTTT
>13|once|.|TRBV7-2|TRBJ2-5
CASSLVREETQYF
TGTGCCAGCAGCTTGGTCAGGGAAGAGACCCAGTACTTC
>13|.|.|TRBV7-2|TRBJ2-1
CASSQGYGDEQFF
TGTGCCAGCAGTCAAGGCTACGGGGATGAGCAGTTCTTC
>16|.|TRBD1|TRBV9|TRBJ1-1
CASSAKGTAENTEAFF
TGTGCCAGCAGCGCGAAAGGGACAGCCGAGAACACTGAAGCTTTCTTT
>13|.|.|TRBV7-3|TRBJ1-2
CASSLQNDYGYTF
TGTGCCAGCAGCTTACAGAACGACTATGGCTACACCTTC
>13|.|.|TRBV19|TRBJ1-2
CATPKPGIGGYTF
TGTGCCACTCCTAAACCGGGAATTGGAGGCTACACCTTC
>16|.|TRBD1|TRBV6-1|TRBJ2-5
CASSGYTTGGLETQYF
TGTGCCAGCAGTGGGTACACGACAGGGGGCTTGGAGACCCAGTACTTC
>15|.|.|TRBV6-6|TRBJ2-3
CASTGESRGTDTQYF
TGTGCCAGCACCGGGGAGTCCCGGGGGACAGATACGCAGTATTTT
>16|.|.|TRBV28|TRBJ2-6
CASSFSFNSGANVLTF
TGTGCCAGCAGCTTTTCCTTTAACTCTGGGGCCAACGTCCTGACTTTC
>14|few|.|TRBV5-1|TRBJ2-6
CASSFLGGANVLTF
TGCGCCAGCAGCTTCCTAGGTGGGGCCAACGTCCTGACTTTC
>17|.|.|TRBV4-1|TRBJ1-3
CASSQERQATSGNTIYF
TGCGCCAGCAGCCAAGAAAGACAGGCGACTTCTGGAAACACCATATATTTT
>16|.|TRBD1|TRBV11-3|TRBJ1-1
CASSLGTDLAGTEAFF
TGTGCCAGCAGTCTCGGGACAGACTTAGCAGGCACTGAAGCTTTCTTT
>14|.|TRBD1|TRBV30|TRBJ1-2
CAWSAGQTSGGYTF
TGTGCCTGGAGTGCGGGACAGACATCCGGGGGCTACACCTTC
>16|.|.|TRBV4-3|TRBJ1-2
CASSQGIKKGLEGYTF
TGCGCCAGCAGCCAAGGAATTAAAAAGGGGCTGGAGGGCTACACCTTC
>14|.|TRBD1|TRBV7-9|TRBJ2-5
CASSLGQVQETQYF
TGTGCCAGCAGCTTGGGACAGGTACAAGAGACCCAGTACTTC
>17|.|TRBD1|TRBV5-6|TRBJ1-5
CASSLGAGGYSNQPQHF
TGTGCCAGCAGCTTGGGTGCAGGGGGTTATAGCAATCAGCCCCAGCATTTT
>15|.|TRBD1|TRBV5-1|TRBJ2-1
CASNSRDRGRGEQFF
TGCGCCAGCAACTCGAGGGACAGGGGACGCGGGGAGCAGTTCTTC